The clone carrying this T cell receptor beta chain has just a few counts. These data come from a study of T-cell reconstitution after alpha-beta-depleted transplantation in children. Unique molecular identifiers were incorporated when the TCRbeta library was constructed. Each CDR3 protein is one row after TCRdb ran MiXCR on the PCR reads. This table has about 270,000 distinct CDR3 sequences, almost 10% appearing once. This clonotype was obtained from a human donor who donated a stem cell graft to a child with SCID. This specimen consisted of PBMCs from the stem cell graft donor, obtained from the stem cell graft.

The CDR3 sequence: CSARLAGMDTQYF. In nucleotides, the CDR3 is TGCAGTGCTCGACTAGCGGGGATGGATACGCAGTATTTT. This chain joins TRBV20-1 and TRBJ2-3, with 11 bases fitting TRBD2. The CDR3 totals 13 residues. Trimming cost V 5 bases and J 6 bases; bases outside gene matches: 4. Germline lookup yields CDR1 DFQATT and CDR2 SNEGSKA (reference sequence).